The present T cell receptor beta chain was sequenced within a study of radiotherapy plus CTLA-4 blockade in lung cancer. Study-wide results and limits: Expansion in blood of tumor-derived TCR clones was seen after radiotherapy plus ipilimumab.

This clone was seen only a few times. Its antigen remains unknown. With ipilimumab providing CTLA-4 blockade, focal radiation was administered to patients who had chemo-refractory metastatic non-small-cell lung cancer. Germline V CDR1 and CDR2: LGHNA, YSLEER. The CDR3 contains 20 residues. V was shortened by 0 bases and J by 3 bases, with 21 bases between the two germline ends. Libraries were prepared by immunoSEQ multiplex PCR; TCRdb keeps only in-frame clonotypes and omits some of them. Seen here are roughly 62,000 clones, around 69% observed once, and the top ten hold 2.5% to 3%. Sequenced material: peripheral blood, taken from a patient treated with radiotherapy plus ipilimumab. This TCR derives from a human donor with non-small cell lung cancer who had a complete response to radiotherapy plus ipilimumab. V is TRBV4-3 and J is TRBJ1-6; D is unresolved. The CDR3 spells CASSQDAVSSVSFYNSPLHF. The CDR3 bases are TGCGCCAGCAGCCAAGATGCTGTCTCCAGCGTCTCCTTCTATAATTCACCCCTCCACTTT.